This TCR beta chain was retrieved from a study of T-cell reconstitution after alpha-beta-depleted transplantation in children. This clonotype occurred many times. What it binds is unknown. In germline, CDR1 is MGHRA, CDR2 YSYEKL. The length of the CDR3 is 15 residues. The V and J ends lost 0 bases and 4 bases respectively, with 12 bases between them. Unique molecular identifiers were incorporated into the prepared TCRbeta library. Each CDR3 protein gets one entry after TCRdb re-called the PCR reads with MiXCR. The sample has 550,000 to 800,000 distinct CDR3 sequences; roughly 14% are singletons. General study points: Among T cells one year after transplant, newly produced cells accounted for most counts and diversity. Several hundred expanded graft clones reportedly gave rise to the alpha-beta T cells present about two months after transplant.

This rearrangement joins TRBV4-1 to TRBJ1-1; no clear D. The source was PBMCs, collected before TCRalphabeta/CD19-depleted stem cell transplant. This receptor was obtained from a girl aged 2 to 10 with congenital amegakaryocytic thrombocytopenia, due to receive a stem cell transplant. The chain's CDR3 is CASSQEALWGTEAFF. The CDR3 nucleotides read TGCGCCAGCAGCCAAGAAGCGCTTTGGGGCACTGAAGCTTTCTTT.